Described below is a single T cell receptor beta chain sequence and its context. 5'RACE template switching with UMIs generated TCR beta cDNA. For each CDR3 protein, TCRdb gives one entry from its re-call of the 5' RACE reads, without DNA. Its listing shows over 200,000 distinct CDR3 sequences. This sample was included in a study of T cells expressing NK-cell markers. The CDR3 loop spans 14 amino acids. The chain combines TRBV12-3 or TRBV12-4 with TRBJ2-1; the TRBD2 assignment by TCRdb is unverifiable without DNA. Material: blood T cells: a sorted CD56 or NKG2C T cell subset, CD4+ or CD8+ T cells, or bulk PBMC T cells (not recorded which). The clonotype comes from a man in his late teens or twenties in good health. CDR3: CASKMTSGSGEQFF.